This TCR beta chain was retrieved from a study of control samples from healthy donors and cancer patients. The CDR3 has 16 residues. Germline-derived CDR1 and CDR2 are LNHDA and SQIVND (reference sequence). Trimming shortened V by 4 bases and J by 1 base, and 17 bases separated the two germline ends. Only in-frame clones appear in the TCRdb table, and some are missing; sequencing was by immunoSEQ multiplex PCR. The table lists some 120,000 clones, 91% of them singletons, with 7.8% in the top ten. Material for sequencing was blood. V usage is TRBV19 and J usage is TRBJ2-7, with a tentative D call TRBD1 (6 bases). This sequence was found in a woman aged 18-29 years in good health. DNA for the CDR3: TGTGCCAGTAGTACCTTCGGGCAGGGGAAATCCTACGAGCAGTACTTC. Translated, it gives CASSTFGQGKSYEQYF.